This T cell receptor beta chain derives from a study of shared clonotypes between healthy human individuals. It was across several immunoSEQ plates that each subset's genomic DNA was evenly split. The assay was immunoSEQ multiplex PCR, and TCRdb's table has in-frame clones only and misses some. The sample yields 2 million to 3 million clones, over 85% seen once. V was clipped by 3 bases and J by 1 base, with 10 bases between them. The CDR3 loop spans 15 amino acids. The V gene's germline CDR1 is MDHEN and CDR2 SYDVKM. The chain is built from TRBV28 and TRBJ2-4; D is ambiguous. This sequence originates from a young man in good health. Sequenced material: naive CD4+ T cells sorted from blood. Subset of the sample: CD45RA+ positively selected. DNA for the CDR3: TGTGCCAGCAGTTTTCTGGATTCGGCCAAAAACATTCAGTACTTC. Its translation: CASSFLDSAKNIQYF.